The 14 T cell receptor beta chains in this list originate from one sample, sequenced in a study of cytomegalovirus exposure and HLA in healthy donors. Primers for the PCR totalled 60 Vbeta and 13 Jbeta. TCRdb's table, derived via immunoSEQ multiplex PCR, lists solely in-frame clones and lacks some. The profile covers around 140,000 clones, with around 80% appearing a single time and around 4.4% taken by the ten largest. Source material: PBMCs. Receptors were obtained from a man aged 40-55 years in good health and CMV-seronegative.

This clone appeared a few times. V gene TRBV7-8 combines with J gene TRBJ1-3; D is ambiguous. The CDR3 consists of 16 residues. CDR1 and CDR2 from the germline V gene are SGHVS and FQNEAQ. V gave up 1 base and J gave up 1 base, with 11 bases separating them. CDR3 residues: CASSLVGTVSGNTIYF. The DNA for the CDR3 is TGTGCCAGCAGCTTAGTGGGTACAGTATCTGGAAACACCATATATTTT. The full variable domain, completed using reference TRBV7-8 and TRBJ1-3, is GAGVSQSPRYKVAKRGQDVALRCDPISGHVSLFWYQQALGQGPEFLTYFQNEAQLDKSGLPSDRFFAERPEGSVSTLKIQRTQQEDSAVYLCASSLVGTVSGNTIYFGEGSWLTVV.

The genes are TRBV6-5 and TRBJ2-7, with 9 positions matching TRBD1. The V gene end was trimmed by 4 bases and the J gene end by 2 bases; junction bases not matched to a gene: 3. CDR3 length: 14 residues. The germline CDR1 and CDR2 sequences are MNHEY and SVGAGI. The CDR3 protein is CASSSGTGPYEQYF. The CDR3 nucleotides are TGTGCCAGCAGTTCCGGGACAGGGCCCTACGAGCAGTACTTC.

The chain joins TRBV5-1 to TRBJ1-5, with D possibly being TRBD1 (6 bases). Germline CDR1 and CDR2: SGHRS and YFSETQ. The CDR3 is made up of 13 amino acids. V shed 4 bases and J shed 4 bases, with 9 bases lying between them. The CDR3 coding sequence is TGCGCCAGCAGCATAGGGGGAAATCAGCCCCAGCATTTT. This encodes CASSIGGNQPQHF.

The chain links TRBV30 to TRBJ1-5; perhaps TRBD1 as D (6 bases). Deletions cut 5 bases from V and 5 bases from J, with 16 bases between. Germline loops: CDR1 GTSNPN, CDR2 SVGIG (reference sequence). The CDR3 is 14 residues long. The CDR3 is CAWAGQTKDQPQHF. The DNA for the CDR3 is TGTGCCTGGGCCGGACAGACTAAAGATCAGCCCCAGCATTTT.

This clone was recorded only once. The gene calls are TRBV9 and TRBJ1-2; the match to TRBD1 covers 10 bases. CDR3 size: 14 residues. Germline-derived CDR1 and CDR2 are SGDLS and YYNGEE. Germline trimming cut 3 bases from V and 5 bases from J; bases unmatched to any gene: 4. CDR3 in amino acids: CASSEGQGSYGYTF. In DNA form, the CDR3 reads TGTGCCAGCAGCGAGGGACAGGGGTCATATGGCTACACCTTC.

This clone was seen once. The chain has TRBV2 and TRBJ1-3; tentatively, D is TRBD1 (5 bases). Germline lookup yields CDR1 SNHLY and CDR2 FYNNEI. The CDR3 runs 15 residues. V lost 8 bases, J lost 0 bases, and 14 bases lay in between. CDR3 DNA: TGTGCCAGCCGTCAGGGATACAACTCTGGAAACACCATATATTTT. As protein: CASRQGYNSGNTIYF. Full variable domain (rest looked up from reference TRBV2 and TRBJ1-3): EPEVTQTPSHQVTQMGQEVILRCVPISNHLYFYWYRQILGQKVEFLVSFYNNEISEKSEIFDDQFSVERPDGSNFTLKIRSTKLEDSAMYFCASRQGYNSGNTIYFGEGSWLTVV.

This sequence joins TRBV9 and TRBJ2-1; TRBD2 matches 13 bases. CDR1 and CDR2 from the germline V gene are SGDLS and YYNGEE. The CDR3 runs 16 residues. V shed 0 bases, J shed 3 bases, and the junction held 0 bases outside the gene matches. Written as DNA, the CDR3 is TGTGCCAGCAGCGTAGGACTAGCGGGGGGCTACAATGAGCAGTTCTTC. As protein: CASSVGLAGGYNEQFF.

V usage is TRBV18 and J usage is TRBJ2-3; 14 nucleotides line up with TRBD2. Germline-derived CDR1 and CDR2 are KGHSH and LQKENI. J lost 1 base, V lost 3 bases, and 6 bases had no gene match. This CDR3 has 18 residues. Here the CDR3 DNA reads TGTGCCAGCTCACCGCTAGTGACTAGCGGGGGGGGCACAGATACGCAGTATTTT. Protein sequence: CASSPLVTSGGGTDTQYF.

V is TRBV2 and J is TRBJ1-4; weak D call: TRBD1 (5 bases). Germline CDR1 SNHLY, CDR2 FYNNEI. V lost 10 bases and J lost 0, with 18 bases in between. The CDR3 is 16 residues long. As DNA, the CDR3 is TGTGCCACCCAGAGAGGGACTGTTGCAACTAATGAAAAACTGTTTTTT. Protein product: CATQRGTVATNEKLFF.

The chain joins TRBV7-2 to TRBJ2-5; 8 nucleotides agree with TRBD1. V shed 4 bases and J 4 bases; nucleotides not matched to a gene: 2. Germline values: CDR1 SGHTA, CDR2 FQGNSA. The CDR3 has 13 residues. CDR3 sequence reads: CASSYDRGETQYF. DNA for the CDR3: TGTGCCAGCAGCTACGACAGGGGAGAGACCCAGTACTTC.

J is TRBJ2-2 and V is TRBV6-1, with 9 nucleotides matching TRBD2. The CDR3 totals 14 residues. V trimming: 10 bases; J trimming: 4 bases; junction bases outside the gene matches: 7. Germline V lookup: CDR1 MNHNS, CDR2 SASEGT. CDR3 in amino acids: CATSGLASTGELFF. DNA of the CDR3: TGTGCCACATCGGGACTAGCAAGCACCGGGGAGCTGTTTTTT.

This rearrangement joins TRBV18 to TRBJ2-7; unclear D gene. The CDR3 length is 14 residues. Trimming removed 2 bases at V and 0 bases at J, with 8 bases between. Germline V gene sequence: CDR1 KGHSH, CDR2 LQKENI. The CDR3 bases are TGTGCCAGCTCACCATATCCTTACTCCTACGAGCAGTACTTC. Translation gives CASSPYPYSYEQYF.

Only a few counts were recorded for this clone. This chain connects TRBV28 to TRBJ1-5; 7 bases are a match to TRBD1. J gave up 3 bases and V 2 bases, and 1 base lay outside the gene matches. The CDR3 consists of 14 residues. Germline CDR1 MDHEN, CDR2 SYDVKM. The CDR3 region has the DNA TGTGCCAGCAGTTTAGGACAGGTCAATCAGCCCCAGCATTTT. It translates to CASSLGQVNQPQHF.

V usage is TRBV6-1 and J usage is TRBJ1-5; tentatively, D is TRBD1 (6 bases). Trimming shortened V by 8 bases and J by 4 bases, and 18 bases separated the two germline ends. CDR1 is MNHNS, CDR2 SASEGT, per germline. CDR3 size: 15 residues. The CDR3 nucleotides read TGTGCCAGCCAGAGTCGTACCCAGGGGAATCAGCCCCAGCATTTT. Amino acids: CASQSRTQGNQPQHF.